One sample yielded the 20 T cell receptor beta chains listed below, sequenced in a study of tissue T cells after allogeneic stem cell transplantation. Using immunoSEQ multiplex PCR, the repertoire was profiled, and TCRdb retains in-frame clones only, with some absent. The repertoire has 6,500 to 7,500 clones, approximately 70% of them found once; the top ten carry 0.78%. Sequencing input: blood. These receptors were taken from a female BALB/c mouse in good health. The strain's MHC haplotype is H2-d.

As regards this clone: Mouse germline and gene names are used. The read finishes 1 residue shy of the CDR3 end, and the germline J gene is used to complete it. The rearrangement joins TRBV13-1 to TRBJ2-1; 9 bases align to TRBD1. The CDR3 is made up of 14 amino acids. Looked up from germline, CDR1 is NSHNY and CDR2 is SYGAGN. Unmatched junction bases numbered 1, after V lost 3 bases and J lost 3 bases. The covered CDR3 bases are TGTGCCAGCAGTGTGGGACAGGGCTATGCTGAGCAGTTC. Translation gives CASSVGQGYAEQF. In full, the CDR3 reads CASSVGQGYAEQFF.

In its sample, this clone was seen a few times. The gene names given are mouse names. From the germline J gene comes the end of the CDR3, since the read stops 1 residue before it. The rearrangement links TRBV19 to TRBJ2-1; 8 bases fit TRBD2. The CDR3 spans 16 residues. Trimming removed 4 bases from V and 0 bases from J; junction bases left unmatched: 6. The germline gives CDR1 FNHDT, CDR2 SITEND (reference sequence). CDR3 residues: CASSLPDWVNYAEQFF. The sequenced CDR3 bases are TGTGCCAGCAGTCTCCCGGACTGGGTTAACTATGCTGAGCAGTTC.

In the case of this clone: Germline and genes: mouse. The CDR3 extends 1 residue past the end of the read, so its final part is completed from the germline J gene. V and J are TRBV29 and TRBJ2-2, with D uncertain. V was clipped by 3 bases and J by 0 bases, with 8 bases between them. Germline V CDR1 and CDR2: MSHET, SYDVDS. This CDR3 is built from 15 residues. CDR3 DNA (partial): TGTGCTAGCAGTTTTTACATCGCAAACACCGGGCAGCTCTAC. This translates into CASSFYIANTGQLY. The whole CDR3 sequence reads CASSFYIANTGQLYF.

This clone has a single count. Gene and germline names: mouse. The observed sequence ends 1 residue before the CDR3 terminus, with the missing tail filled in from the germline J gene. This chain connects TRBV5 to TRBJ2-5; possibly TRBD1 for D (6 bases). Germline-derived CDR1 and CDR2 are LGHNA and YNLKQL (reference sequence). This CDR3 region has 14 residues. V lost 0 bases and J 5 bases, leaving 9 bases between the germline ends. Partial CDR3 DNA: TGTGCCAGCAGCCAAGACCCAGGGGCAGACACCCAGTAC. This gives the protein CASSQDPGADTQY. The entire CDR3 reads CASSQDPGADTQYF.

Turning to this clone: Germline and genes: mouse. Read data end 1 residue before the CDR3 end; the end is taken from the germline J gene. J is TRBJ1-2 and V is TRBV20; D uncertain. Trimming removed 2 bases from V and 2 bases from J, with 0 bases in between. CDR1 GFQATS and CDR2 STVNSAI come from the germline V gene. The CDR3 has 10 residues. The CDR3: CGARNSDYTF. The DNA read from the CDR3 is TGTGGTGCTAGGAACTCCGACTACACC.

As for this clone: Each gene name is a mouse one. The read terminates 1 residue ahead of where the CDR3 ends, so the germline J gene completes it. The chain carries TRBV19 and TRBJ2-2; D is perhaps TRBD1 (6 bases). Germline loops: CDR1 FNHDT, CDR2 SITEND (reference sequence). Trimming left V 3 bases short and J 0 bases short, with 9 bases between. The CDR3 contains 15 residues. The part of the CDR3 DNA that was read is TGTGCCAGCAGTACCCAGGGGCCAAACACCGGGCAGCTCTAC. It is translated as CASSTQGPNTGQLY. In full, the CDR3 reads CASSTQGPNTGQLYF.

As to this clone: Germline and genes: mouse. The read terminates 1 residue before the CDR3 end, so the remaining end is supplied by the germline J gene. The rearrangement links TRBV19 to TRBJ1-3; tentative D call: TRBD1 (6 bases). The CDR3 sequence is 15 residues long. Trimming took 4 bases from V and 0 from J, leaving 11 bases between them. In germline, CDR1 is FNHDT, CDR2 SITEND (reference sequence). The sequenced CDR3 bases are TGTGCCAGCAGTCCCCGGACAGATTCTGGAAATACGCTCTAT. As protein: CASSPRTDSGNTLY. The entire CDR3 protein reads CASSPRTDSGNTLYF.

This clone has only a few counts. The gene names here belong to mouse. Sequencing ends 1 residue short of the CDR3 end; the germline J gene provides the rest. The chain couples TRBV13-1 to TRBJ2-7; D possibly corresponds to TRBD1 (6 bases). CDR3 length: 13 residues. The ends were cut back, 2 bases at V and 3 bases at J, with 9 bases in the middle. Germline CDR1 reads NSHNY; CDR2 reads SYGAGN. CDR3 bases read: TGTGCCAGCAGTGAGAGGGACAACTATGAACAGTAC. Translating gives CASSERDNYEQY. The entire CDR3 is CASSERDNYEQYF.

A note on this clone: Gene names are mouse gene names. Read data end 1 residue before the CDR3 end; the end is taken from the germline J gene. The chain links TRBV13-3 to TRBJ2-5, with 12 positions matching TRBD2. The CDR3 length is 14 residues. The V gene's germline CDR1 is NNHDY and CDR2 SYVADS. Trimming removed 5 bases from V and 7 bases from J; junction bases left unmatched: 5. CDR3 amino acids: CASSQTGGANTQYF. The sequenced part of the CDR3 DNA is TGTGCCAGCAGCCAGACTGGGGGGGCGAACACCCAGTAC.

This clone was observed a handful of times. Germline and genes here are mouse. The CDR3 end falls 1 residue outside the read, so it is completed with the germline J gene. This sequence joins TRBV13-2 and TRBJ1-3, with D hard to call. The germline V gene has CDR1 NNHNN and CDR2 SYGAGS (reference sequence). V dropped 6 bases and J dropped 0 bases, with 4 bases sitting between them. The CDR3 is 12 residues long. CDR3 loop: CASVSSGNTLYF. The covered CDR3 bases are TGTGCCAGCGTCAGTTCTGGAAATACGCTCTAT.

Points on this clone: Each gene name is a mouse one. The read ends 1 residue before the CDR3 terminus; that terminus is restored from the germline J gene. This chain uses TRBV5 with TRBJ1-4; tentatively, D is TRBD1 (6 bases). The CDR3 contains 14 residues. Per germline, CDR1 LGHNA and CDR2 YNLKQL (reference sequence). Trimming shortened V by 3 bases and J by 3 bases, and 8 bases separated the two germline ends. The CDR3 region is CASSHRGPNERLFF. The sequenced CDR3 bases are TGTGCCAGCAGCCACAGGGGTCCCAACGAAAGATTATTT.

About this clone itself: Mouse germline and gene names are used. The CDR3: CASSPDRGDTEVFF. The sequenced CDR3 bases are TGTGCCAGCAGCCCTGACAGGGGGGACACAGAAGTCTTC. This rearrangement joins TRBV5 to TRBJ1-1, with 9 nucleotides matching TRBD1. The CDR3 end falls 1 residue outside the read, so it is completed with the germline J gene. From germline, CDR1 is LGHNA and CDR2 YNLKQL (reference sequence). The CDR3 is made up of 14 amino acids. The junction had 3 bases not matched to a gene; V was cut back by 4 bases and J by 3 bases.

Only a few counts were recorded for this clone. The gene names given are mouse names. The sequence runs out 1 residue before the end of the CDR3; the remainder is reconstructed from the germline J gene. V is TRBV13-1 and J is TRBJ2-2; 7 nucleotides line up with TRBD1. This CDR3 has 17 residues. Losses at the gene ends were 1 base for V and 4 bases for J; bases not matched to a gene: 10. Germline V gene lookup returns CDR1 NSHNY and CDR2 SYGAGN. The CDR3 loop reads CASSDQQGVRGTGQLYF. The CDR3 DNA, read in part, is TGTGCCAGCAGTGATCAGCAGGGGGTTCGGGGCACCGGGCAGCTCTAC.

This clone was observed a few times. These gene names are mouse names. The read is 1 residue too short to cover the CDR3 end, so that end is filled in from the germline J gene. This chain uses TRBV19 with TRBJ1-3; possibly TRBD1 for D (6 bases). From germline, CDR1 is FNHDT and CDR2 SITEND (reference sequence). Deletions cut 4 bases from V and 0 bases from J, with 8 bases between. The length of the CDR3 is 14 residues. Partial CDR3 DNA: TGTGCCAGCAGTCGGGACAATTCTGGAAATACGCTCTAT. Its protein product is CASSRDNSGNTLY. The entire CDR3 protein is CASSRDNSGNTLYF.

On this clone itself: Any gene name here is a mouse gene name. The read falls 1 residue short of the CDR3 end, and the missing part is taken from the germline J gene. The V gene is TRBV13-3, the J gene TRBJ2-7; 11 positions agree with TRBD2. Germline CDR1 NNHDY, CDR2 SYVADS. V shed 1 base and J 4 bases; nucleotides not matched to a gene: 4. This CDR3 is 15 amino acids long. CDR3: CASSDPGLGVYEQYF. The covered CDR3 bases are TGTGCCAGCAGTGATCCGGGACTGGGGGTTTATGAACAGTAC.

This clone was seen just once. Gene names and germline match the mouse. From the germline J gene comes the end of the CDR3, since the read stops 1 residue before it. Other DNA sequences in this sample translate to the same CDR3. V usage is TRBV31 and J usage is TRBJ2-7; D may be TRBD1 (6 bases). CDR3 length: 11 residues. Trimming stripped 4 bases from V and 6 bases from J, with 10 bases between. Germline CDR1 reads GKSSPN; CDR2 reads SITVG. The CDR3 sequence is CAWKGGGEQYF. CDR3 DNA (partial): TGTGCCTGGAAGGGAGGGGGTGAACAGTAC.

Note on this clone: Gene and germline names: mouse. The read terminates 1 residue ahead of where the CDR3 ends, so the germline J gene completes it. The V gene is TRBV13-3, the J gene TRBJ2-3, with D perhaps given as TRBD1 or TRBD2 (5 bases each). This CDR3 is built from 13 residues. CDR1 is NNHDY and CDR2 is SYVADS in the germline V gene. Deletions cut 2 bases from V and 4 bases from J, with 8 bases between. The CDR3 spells CASSEGAPETLYF. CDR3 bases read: TGTGCCAGCAGTGAAGGGGCGCCAGAAACGCTGTAT.

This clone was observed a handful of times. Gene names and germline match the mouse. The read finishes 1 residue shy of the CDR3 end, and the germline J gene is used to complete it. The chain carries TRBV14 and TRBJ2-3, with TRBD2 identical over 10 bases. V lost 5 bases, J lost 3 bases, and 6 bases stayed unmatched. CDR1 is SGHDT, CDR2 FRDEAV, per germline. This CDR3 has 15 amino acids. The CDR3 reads CASSRRLGGAETLYF. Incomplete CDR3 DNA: TGTGCCAGCAGCCGCCGACTGGGGGGAGCAGAAACGCTGTAT.

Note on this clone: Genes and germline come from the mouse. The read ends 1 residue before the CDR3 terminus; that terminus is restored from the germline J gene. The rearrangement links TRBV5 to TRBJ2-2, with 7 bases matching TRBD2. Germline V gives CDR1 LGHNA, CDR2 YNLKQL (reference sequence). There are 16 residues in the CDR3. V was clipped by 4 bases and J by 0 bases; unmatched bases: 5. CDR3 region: CASSLNWGANTGQLYF. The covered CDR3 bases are TGTGCCAGCAGCCTAAACTGGGGAGCAAACACCGGGCAGCTCTAC.

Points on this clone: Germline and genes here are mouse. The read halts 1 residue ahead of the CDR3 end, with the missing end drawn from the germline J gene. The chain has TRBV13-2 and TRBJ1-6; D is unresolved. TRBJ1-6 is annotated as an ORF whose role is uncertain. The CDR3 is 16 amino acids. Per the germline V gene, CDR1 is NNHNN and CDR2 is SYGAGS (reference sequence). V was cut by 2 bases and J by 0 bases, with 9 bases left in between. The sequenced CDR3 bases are TGTGCCAGCGGTGAAGTAGGAAATTCCTATAATTCGCCCCTCTAC. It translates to CASGEVGNSYNSPLY. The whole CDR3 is CASGEVGNSYNSPLYF.